The rows below give T cell receptor beta chains drawn from one sample of a study of T cell changes during pregnancy in multiple sclerosis. Clones were sequenced by immunoSEQ multiplex PCR, and TCRdb holds only the in-frame ones, with some missing. Here the sample spans about 80,000 clones, roughly nine tenths being singletons. This sample comprised peripheral blood, obtained before pregnancy. The receptors were gathered from a female donor with multiple sclerosis, enrolled in a pregnancy study. Each CDR3 is given without its conserved first and last residue. D genes are given only for firm matches.

D: .; J: TRBJ1-5; V: TRBV5-4; CDR3: ASSIRGNQPQH
D: .; J: TRBJ2-5; V: TRBV6-5; CDR3: ASSYSSLDNGTQY
D: .; J: TRBJ1-2; V: TRBV6-5; CDR3: ASSYSGGNYGYT
D: TRBD1; J: TRBJ2-1; V: TRBV6-4; CDR3: ASKDRGSPYNEQF
D: .; J: TRBJ1-1; V: TRBV6-6; CDR3: ASSYAGGNTEAF
D: .; J: TRBJ1-2; V: TRBV6-5; CDR3: ASRLNRAEGYT
D: TRBD1; J: TRBJ1-2; V: TRBV18; CDR3: ASSPPRTGRYYGYT
D: .; J: TRBJ2-5; V: TRBV19; CDR3: ASKTGSGKTQY
D: .; J: TRBJ2-3; V: TRBV20-1; CDR3: SASTDTQY
D: TRBD1; J: TRBJ1-4; V: TRBV7-9; CDR3: ASSLGTGINEKLF
D: .; J: TRBJ1-2; V: TRBV5-5; CDR3: ASSLVQDGYT
D: TRBD1; J: TRBJ1-2; V: TRBV19; CDR3: ASNSGQAAKGYT
D: TRBD2; J: TRBJ2-2; V: TRBV5-1; CDR3: ASSLGLAGDTGELF
D: TRBD1; J: TRBJ1-3; V: TRBV5-4; CDR3: ASSSDRASGNTIY